Each of the 11 T cell receptor beta chains below was sequenced from the same sample in a study of cytomegalovirus exposure and HLA in healthy donors. PCR amplification relied on 60 Vbeta primers (plus 13 Jbeta primers). Using immunoSEQ multiplex PCR, the repertoire was profiled, and TCRdb retains in-frame clones only, with some absent. Counted here are roughly 220,000 clones, under 80% occurring once; the ten biggest clones make up 1.5% to 2%. What was sequenced was PBMCs. The receptor source for this set is a woman between 25 and 40 years old in good health and CMV-seronegative.

This clone was detected a few times. This chain links TRBV5-5 with TRBJ1-5, with 10 bases lining up with TRBD1. Germline CDR1 is SGHKS and CDR2 is YYEKEE (reference sequence). This CDR3 is 15 amino acids long. The J segment lost 7 bases and the V segment lost 4 bases, leaving 8 bases of the junction unmatched. DNA for the CDR3: TGTGCCAGCAGCCCCAGGACAGGGGGAAACCAGCCCCAGCATTTT. It encodes CASSPRTGGNQPQHF.

V is TRBV12-5 and J is TRBJ1-3; D is perhaps TRBD1 (6 bases). V was pared by 10 bases and J by 0 bases, with 10 bases between. The length of the CDR3 is 13 residues. CDR1 is LGHNT, CDR2 FRNRAP, per germline. The chain's CDR3 is CATQGPSGNTIYF. DNA for the CDR3: TGTGCTACCCAGGGGCCCTCTGGAAACACCATATATTTT.

V is TRBV27 and J is TRBJ1-2, with 9 bases aligning to TRBD1. The germline gives CDR1 MNHEY, CDR2 SMNVEV (reference sequence). The CDR3 runs to 17 residues. With V trimmed by 3 bases and J by 0 bases, 8 bases remained unmatched. CDR3 DNA: TGTGCCAGCAGTTTCCACTCCGGGACAGGGACTAACTATGGCTACACCTTC. Translating gives CASSFHSGTGTNYGYTF.

The chain recombines TRBV9 with TRBJ2-1, with D possibly matching TRBD1 (7 bases). Germline loops: CDR1 SGDLS, CDR2 YYNGEE. This CDR3 has 14 residues. V was pared by 0 bases and J by 10 bases, with 14 bases between. The CDR3 loop reads CASSVAGRGDEQFF. In DNA, the CDR3 is TGTGCCAGCAGCGTAGCGGGCAGGGGGGACGAGCAGTTCTTC.

This chain joins TRBV7-9 and TRBJ1-2; the D is unclear. CDR3 size: 13 residues. V dropped 5 bases and J dropped 7 bases, with 14 bases sitting between them. Germline V gene sequence: CDR1 SEHNR, CDR2 FQNEAQ (reference sequence). The CDR3 loop is CASSAHLSGGYTF. CDR3 sequence (DNA): TGTGCCAGCAGCGCCCATCTAAGCGGTGGCTACACCTTC.

The chain uses TRBV29-1 and TRBJ2-6, with D maybe TRBD1 (6 bases). This CDR3 spans 16 amino acids. V shed 3 bases and J shed 0 bases, with 12 bases lying between them. CDR1 SQVTM and CDR2 ANQGSEA come from the germline V gene. The CDR3 bases are TGCAGCGTTGACGACGGACAGCTCTCTGGGGCCAACGTCCTGACTTTC. This codes for CSVDDGQLSGANVLTF.

This chain links TRBV6-5 with TRBJ2-5; no clear D gene. CDR1 is MNHEY and CDR2 is SVGAGI in the germline V gene. The V and J ends lost 5 bases and 1 base respectively, with 8 bases between them. The CDR3 is made up of 13 amino acids. The CDR3 sequence is CASSPIGQETQYF. The CDR3 DNA reads TGTGCCAGCAGTCCAATCGGCCAAGAGACCCAGTACTTC.

The J gene is TRBJ1-2, the V gene TRBV19; 9 nucleotides agree with TRBD1. The CDR3 is 15 amino acids. The junction had 9 bases not matched to a gene; V was cut back by 5 bases and J by 5 bases. The germline CDR1 and CDR2 sequences are LNHDA and SQIVND (reference sequence). This chain's CDR3 is CASSAISTGGYGYTF. In nucleotides, the CDR3 is TGTGCCAGTAGTGCAATCTCGACAGGGGGTTATGGCTACACCTTC.

This sequence joins TRBV23-1 and TRBJ2-7; 11 bases fit TRBD2. Being an ORF, TRBV23-1 has a function that is uncertain. The J segment lost 2 bases and the V segment lost 3 bases, leaving 6 bases of the junction unmatched. This CDR3 region has 16 residues. The CDR3: CASSHQGLAVTYEQYF. The CDR3 nucleotides read TGCGCCAGCAGTCACCAGGGACTAGCGGTAACCTACGAGCAGTACTTC.

The V and J genes are TRBV14 and TRBJ2-7; D gene uncertain. The CDR3 length is 14 residues. V dropped 0 bases and J dropped 3 bases, with 9 bases sitting between them. Germline V gene sequence: CDR1 SGHDN, CDR2 FVKESK. The CDR3 loop is CASSQEGIYYEQYF. CDR3 coding DNA: TGTGCCAGCAGCCAAGAGGGCATTTACTACGAGCAGTACTTC.

The chain carries TRBV27 and TRBJ2-3; no definite D call. Germline loops: CDR1 MNHEY, CDR2 SMNVEV (reference sequence). This CDR3 has 13 amino acids. Trimming stripped 7 bases from V and 5 bases from J, with 13 bases between. CDR3 sequence (DNA): TGTGCCAGCACGTATCTAGGTCTAGATACGCAGTATTTT. Protein sequence: CASTYLGLDTQYF.